These T cell receptor beta chains were read from a single sample in a study of T-cell reconstitution after alpha-beta-depleted transplantation in children. TCRdb ran MiXCR on the PCR reads and lists one entry per CDR3 protein. The sample consists of more than 85,000 distinct CDR3 sequences, roughly 6% of them appearing once. Sequences were derived from PBMCs, mostly from graft donor cells, sampled 60 days after TCRalphabeta/CD19-depleted stem cell transplant. These receptors were obtained from a female patient aged 2-9 years who had a stem cell transplant for Fanconi anemia, so the T cells may come from the graft donor. The CDR3 runs from the conserved cysteine through the conserved F or W. D genes are given only for firm matches. A clone size is listed for some rows: how often the clone was seen (once, few, many), or a class if it is expanded.

J: TRBJ1-5
size: .
D: .
V: TRBV5-1
CDR3: CASSPRGNQPQHF
DNA: TGCGCCAGCAGCCCCCGCGGCAATCAGCCCCAGCATTTT

J: TRBJ2-3
size: .
D: .
V: TRBV7-9
CDR3: CASSLKEGDTQYF
DNA: TGTGCCAGCAGCTTAAAGGAGGGGGATACGCAGTATTTT

J: TRBJ2-1
size: many
D: .
V: TRBV5-6
CDR3: CASSFRGAQTYNEQFF
DNA: TGTGCCAGCAGCTTTCGAGGGGCCCAGACCTACAATGAGCAGTTCTTC

J: TRBJ2-2
size: .
D: TRBD2
V: TRBV7-8
CDR3: CASSLVGGSTTGELFF
DNA: TGTGCCAGCAGCTTAGTGGGCGGGAGTACTACCGGGGAGCTGTTTTTT

J: TRBJ2-1
size: .
D: TRBD2
V: TRBV6-2/TRBV6-3
CDR3: CATQRGPYNEQFF
DNA: TGTGCCACCCAGCGGGGCCCCTACAATGAGCAGTTCTTC

J: TRBJ1-6
size: many
D: .
V: TRBV29-1
CDR3: CSVRVTSNSPLHF
DNA: TGCAGCGTTCGGGTCACCAGTAATTCACCCCTCCACTTT

J: TRBJ2-7
size: many
D: TRBD2
V: TRBV9
CDR3: CASSPSTSSTYEQYF
DNA: TGTGCCAGCAGCCCCTCGACTAGCAGCACTTACGAGCAGTACTTC

J: TRBJ2-3
size: .
D: TRBD2
V: TRBV2
CDR3: CASSEGGGGLGTDTQYF
DNA: TGTGCCAGCAGTGAAGGGGGCGGGGGTCTAGGCACAGATACGCAGTATTTT

J: TRBJ2-7
size: many
D: .
V: TRBV20-1
CDR3: CSARAGYTDEQYF
DNA: TGCAGTGCTAGAGCTGGCTATACGGACGAGCAGTACTTC

J: TRBJ2-1
size: once
D: TRBD2
V: TRBV7-9
CDR3: CASSLRSGSIYNEQFF
DNA: TGTGCCAGCAGCTTGCGGAGCGGGAGTATTTACAATGAGCAGTTCTTC

J: TRBJ1-1
size: many
D: .
V: TRBV12-3/TRBV12-4
CDR3: CASSYPGVNTEAFF
DNA: TGTGCCAGCAGTTACCCAGGGGTGAACACTGAAGCTTTCTTT

J: TRBJ1-2
size: few
D: .
V: TRBV7-8
CDR3: CASSSGTYGYTF
DNA: TGTGCCAGCAGCTCAGGGACATATGGCTACACCTTC

J: TRBJ1-6
size: many
D: .
V: TRBV7-2
CDR3: CASSFQGGNSPLHF
DNA: TGTGCCAGCAGCTTCCAGGGAGGGAATTCACCCCTCCACTTT

J: TRBJ2-1
size: many
D: .
V: TRBV20-1
CDR3: CSARARFQGNEQFF
DNA: TGCAGTGCTAGAGCCCGTTTTCAGGGAAATGAGCAGTTCTTC

J: TRBJ2-1
size: many
D: TRBD2
V: TRBV4-1
CDR3: CASSQGGMTSGMSNEQFF
DNA: TGCGCCAGCAGCCAAGGGGGCATGACTAGCGGGATGAGCAATGAGCAGTTCTTC

J: TRBJ2-3
size: many
D: .
V: TRBV28
CDR3: CASSSQGLRTDTQYF
DNA: TGTGCCAGCAGCTCGCAGGGCTTGAGGACAGATACGCAGTATTTT

J: TRBJ2-5
size: few
D: TRBD2
V: TRBV7-2
CDR3: CASRRTSGGVIQETQYF
DNA: TGTGCCAGCAGGAGGACTAGCGGGGGGGTCATCCAAGAGACCCAGTACTTC